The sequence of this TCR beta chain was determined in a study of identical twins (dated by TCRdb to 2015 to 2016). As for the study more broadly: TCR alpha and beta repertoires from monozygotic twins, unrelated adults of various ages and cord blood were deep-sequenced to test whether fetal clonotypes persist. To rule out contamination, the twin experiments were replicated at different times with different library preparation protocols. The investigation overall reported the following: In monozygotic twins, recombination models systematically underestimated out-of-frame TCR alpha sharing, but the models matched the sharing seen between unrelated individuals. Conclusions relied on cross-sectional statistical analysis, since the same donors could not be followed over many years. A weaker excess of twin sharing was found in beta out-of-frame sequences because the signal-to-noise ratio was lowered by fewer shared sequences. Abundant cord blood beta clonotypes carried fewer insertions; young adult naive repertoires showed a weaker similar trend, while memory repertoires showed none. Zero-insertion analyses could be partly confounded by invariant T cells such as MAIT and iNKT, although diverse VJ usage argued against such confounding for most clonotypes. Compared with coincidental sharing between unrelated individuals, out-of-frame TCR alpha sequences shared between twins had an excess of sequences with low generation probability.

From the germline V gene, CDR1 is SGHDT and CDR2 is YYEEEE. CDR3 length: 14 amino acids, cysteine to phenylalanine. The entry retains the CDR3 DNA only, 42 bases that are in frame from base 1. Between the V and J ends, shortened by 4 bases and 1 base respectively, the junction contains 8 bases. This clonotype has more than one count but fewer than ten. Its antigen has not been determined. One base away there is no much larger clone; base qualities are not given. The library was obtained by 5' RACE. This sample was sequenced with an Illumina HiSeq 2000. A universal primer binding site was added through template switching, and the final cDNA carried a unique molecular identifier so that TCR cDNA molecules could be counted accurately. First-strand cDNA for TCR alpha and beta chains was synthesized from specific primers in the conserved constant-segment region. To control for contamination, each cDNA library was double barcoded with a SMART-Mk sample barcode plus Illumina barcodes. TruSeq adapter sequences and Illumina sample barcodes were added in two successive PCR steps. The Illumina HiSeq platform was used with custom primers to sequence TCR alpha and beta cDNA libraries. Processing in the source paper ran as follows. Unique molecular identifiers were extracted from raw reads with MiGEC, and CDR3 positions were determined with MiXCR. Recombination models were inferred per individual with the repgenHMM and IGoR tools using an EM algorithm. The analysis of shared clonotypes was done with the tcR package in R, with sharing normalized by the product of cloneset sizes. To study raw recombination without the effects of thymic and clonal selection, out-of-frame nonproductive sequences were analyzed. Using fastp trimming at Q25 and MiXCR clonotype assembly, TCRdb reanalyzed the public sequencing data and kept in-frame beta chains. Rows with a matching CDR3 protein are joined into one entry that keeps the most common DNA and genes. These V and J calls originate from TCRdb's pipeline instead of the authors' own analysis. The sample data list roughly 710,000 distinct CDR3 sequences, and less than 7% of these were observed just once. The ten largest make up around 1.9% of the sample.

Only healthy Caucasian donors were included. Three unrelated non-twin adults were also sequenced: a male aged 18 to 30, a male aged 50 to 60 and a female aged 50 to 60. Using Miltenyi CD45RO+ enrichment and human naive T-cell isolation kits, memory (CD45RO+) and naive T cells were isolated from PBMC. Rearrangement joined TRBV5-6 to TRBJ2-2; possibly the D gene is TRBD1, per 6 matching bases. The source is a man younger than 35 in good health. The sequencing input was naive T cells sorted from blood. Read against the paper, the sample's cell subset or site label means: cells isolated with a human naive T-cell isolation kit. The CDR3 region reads CASSKGQNTGELFF. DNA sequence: TGTGCCAGCAGCAAGGGACAGAACACCGGGGAGCTGTTTTTT.